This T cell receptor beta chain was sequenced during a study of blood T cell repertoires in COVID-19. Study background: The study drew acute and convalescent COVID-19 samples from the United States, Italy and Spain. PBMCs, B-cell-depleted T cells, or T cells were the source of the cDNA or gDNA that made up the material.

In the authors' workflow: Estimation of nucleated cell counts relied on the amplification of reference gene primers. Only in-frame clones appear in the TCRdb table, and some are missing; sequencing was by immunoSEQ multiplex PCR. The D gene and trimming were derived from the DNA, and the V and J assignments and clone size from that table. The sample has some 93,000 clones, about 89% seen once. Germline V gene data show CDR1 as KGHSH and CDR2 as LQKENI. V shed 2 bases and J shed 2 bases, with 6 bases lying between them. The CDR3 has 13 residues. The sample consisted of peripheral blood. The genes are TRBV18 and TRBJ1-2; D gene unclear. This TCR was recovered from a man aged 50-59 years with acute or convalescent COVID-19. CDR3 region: CASSPDKNYGYTF. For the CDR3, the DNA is TGTGCCAGCTCACCAGACAAGAACTATGGCTACACCTTC.